This TCR beta chain was found in a study of T cell responses to AZD1222 COVID-19 vaccine. General study results and limits: Repertoires in all cases were sampled only once the peak T cell response had passed. Among spike-specific TCRs, nearly half reportedly target unmutated variant regions. At baseline, just five to seven AZD1222 recipients tested seropositive.

Sequenced by immunoSEQ multiplex PCR; TCRdb stores in-frame clones only, minus some. This sample carries about 140,000 clones, approximately 92% of them seen once, and the ten largest clones take approximately 5.4%. This CDR3 has 15 amino acids. V shed 7 bases and J 5 bases; nucleotides not matched to a gene: 11. Germline CDR1 is SNHLY and CDR2 is FYNNEI. Comments on this clone: Antigen specificity is unknown.

This receptor was identified in an adult in good health. The chain combines TRBV2 with TRBJ1-5, with 7 positions matching TRBD1. Sequencing used peripheral blood, obtained on day 0 of AZD1222 vaccination. CDR3 residues: CASTEGEGAHQPQHF. The CDR3, as DNA: TGTGCCAGCACCGAGGGGGAGGGGGCCCATCAGCCCCAGCATTTT. Full variable domain (rest looked up from reference TRBV2 and TRBJ1-5): EPEVTQTPSHQVTQMGQEVILRCVPISNHLYFYWYRQILGQKVEFLVSFYNNEISEKSEIFDDQFSVERPDGSNFTLKIRSTKLEDSAMYFCASTEGEGAHQPQHFGDGTRLSIL.